The TCR beta chain described here comes from a study of T cells expressing NK-cell markers. TCRdb reprocessed the 5' RACE reads, keeping one entry per CDR3 protein, no DNA. This table holds about 400,000 distinct CDR3 sequences. CDR3 length: 18 amino acids. This sequence joins TRBV12-3 or TRBV12-4 and TRBJ2-2; the D call from TCRdb, TRBD2, cannot be confirmed without DNA. The source is a woman aged 45-59 years in good health. Source material: blood T cells: a sorted CD56 or NKG2C T cell subset, CD4+ or CD8+ T cells, or bulk PBMC T cells (not recorded which). The CDR3: CASSLVMGLAGVTGELFF.